Shown below are 10 T cell receptor beta chains from a single sample sequenced in a study of T cells in Graves' hyperthyroidism and ophthalmopathy (dated by TCRdb to the late 2010s). Library method: multiplex PCR. Sequencer: Illumina HiSeq 2000. Amplification of TCR beta CDR3 regions was carried out from RNA transcripts. A first-round RT-PCR of the TCR CDR3 used the HTBI primer set with the Qiagen OneStep RT-PCR kit. The raw public reads went through TCRdb reprocessing: fastp at Q25, MiXCR clone calling, in-frame beta chains kept. Under each unique CDR3 protein, matching rows form one entry showing the most common genes and DNA. The sample includes about 560,000 distinct CDR3 sequences, with 16% observed a single time. Roughly 18% of the sample belongs to the ten largest clones. Sequencing was performed on blood. The receptors shown here come from a woman aged 18-29 years with Graves' hyperthyroidism.

The chain has TRBV29-1 and TRBJ1-1; TRBD1 might be the D (5 bases). CDR1 is SQVTM and CDR2 is ANQGSEA in the germline V gene. With 7 bases removed from V and 2 bases from J, the gap between germline ends came to 14 bases. The CDR3 contains 13 residues. CDR3 region: CSAKGSENTEAFF. DNA of the CDR3: TGCAGCGCCAAGGGGTCTGAAAACACTGAAGCTTTCTTT.

Many counts were recorded for this clonotype. V usage is TRBV3-1 and J usage is TRBJ1-1; D remains ambiguous. V dropped 0 bases and J dropped 3 bases, with 8 bases sitting between them. CDR3 size: 14 residues. Germline V gene lookup returns CDR1 LGHDT and CDR2 YNNKEL (reference sequence). CDR3 sequence: CASSQDWQHTEAFF. The CDR3 coding sequence is TGTGCCAGCAGCCAAGATTGGCAGCACACTGAAGCTTTCTTT.

The chain has TRBV20-1 and TRBJ1-5, with D possibly being TRBD1 (5 bases). CDR3 length: 18 amino acids. The germline CDR1 and CDR2 sequences are DFQATT and SNEGSKA (reference sequence). Trimming shortened V by 1 base and J by 2 bases, and 21 bases separated the two germline ends. The CDR3 coding sequence is TGCAGTGCTAGAGTCAGGGTAGGCGGGAGATTTGGCAATCAGCCCCAGCATTTT. It is translated as CSARVRVGGRFGNQPQHF.

This clonotype was picked up a small number of times. The chain is built from TRBV18 and TRBJ1-1, with D maybe TRBD1 (5 bases). This CDR3 contains 14 residues. In germline, CDR1 is KGHSH, CDR2 LQKENI. Trimming cost V 2 bases and J 4 bases, with 11 bases left between them. The CDR3 DNA sequence: TGTGCCAGCTCACCAGTCCAGGGCGGCACTGAAGCTTTCTTT. Its protein is CASSPVQGGTEAFF.

This clonotype was seen at least ten times. This sequence joins TRBV3-1 and TRBJ1-1, with TRBD1 as a possible D gene (6 bases). V lost 6 bases and J lost 3, with 14 bases in between. CDR1 is LGHDT, CDR2 YNNKEL, per germline (reference sequence). The CDR3 has 14 amino acids. Here the CDR3 DNA reads TGTGCCAGCAGAAAACAGGGATCGGACACTGAAGCTTTCTTT. Its translation: CASRKQGSDTEAFF. The entire variable domain, with the rest obtained from reference TRBV3-1 and TRBJ1-1, is as follows: DTAVSQTPKYLVTQMGNDKSIKCEQNLGHDTMYWYKQDSKKFLKIMFSYNNKELIINETVPNRFSPKSPDKAHLNLHINSLELGDSAVYFCASRKQGSDTEAFFGQGTRLTVV.

This clonotype was seen ten or more times. This chain links TRBV30 with TRBJ1-1; no reliable D call. The CDR3 length is 15 residues. Germline V lookup: CDR1 GTSNPN, CDR2 SVGIG (reference sequence). Trimming pared 2 bases from V and 1 base from J, leaving 14 bases between. This chain's CDR3 is CAWSSYLGTNTEAFF. CDR3 nucleotides: TGTGCCTGGAGTTCCTACCTGGGAACGAACACTGAAGCTTTCTTT.

This CDR3 is CASSPPLTTDTQYF. In nucleotides, the CDR3 is TGTGCCAGCTCACCTCCACTCACCACAGATACGCAGTATTTT. This chain connects TRBV18 to TRBJ2-3; D remains ambiguous. Trimming pared 3 bases from V and 2 bases from J, leaving 9 bases between. Germline values: CDR1 KGHSH, CDR2 LQKENI. The CDR3 contains 14 residues.

This chain connects TRBV27 to TRBJ1-5, with a possible D match to TRBD1 (5 bases). V lost 6 bases to trimming and J lost 0 bases, with 9 bases between them. The CDR3 totals 14 residues. Germline CDR1 and CDR2: MNHEY and SMNVEV (reference sequence). The CDR3 spells CASRDNTSNQPQHF. CDR3 DNA: TGTGCCAGCAGGGACAACACTAGCAATCAGCCCCAGCATTTT.

The gene calls are TRBV6-2 or TRBV6-3 and TRBJ1-2; D remains unclear. From germline, CDR1 is MNHEY and CDR2 SVGEGT. V dropped 2 bases and J dropped 4 bases, with 17 bases sitting between them. This CDR3 has 16 residues. The CDR3 coding sequence is TGTGCCAGCAGTTACCCATTGACCTCGAACTTCTATGGCTACACCTTC. This encodes CASSYPLTSNFYGYTF.

The V and J genes are TRBV6-5 and TRBJ1-5, with TRBD1 as a possible D gene (5 bases). The CDR3 runs to 16 residues. The V end was cut by 2 bases, the J end by 8 bases, with 19 bases between. Germline CDR1 and CDR2: MNHEY and SVGAGI. The CDR3 protein is CASSYPPGPSQEPQHF. DNA of the CDR3: TGTGCCAGCAGTTACCCTCCGGGCCCATCACAGGAGCCCCAGCATTTT.